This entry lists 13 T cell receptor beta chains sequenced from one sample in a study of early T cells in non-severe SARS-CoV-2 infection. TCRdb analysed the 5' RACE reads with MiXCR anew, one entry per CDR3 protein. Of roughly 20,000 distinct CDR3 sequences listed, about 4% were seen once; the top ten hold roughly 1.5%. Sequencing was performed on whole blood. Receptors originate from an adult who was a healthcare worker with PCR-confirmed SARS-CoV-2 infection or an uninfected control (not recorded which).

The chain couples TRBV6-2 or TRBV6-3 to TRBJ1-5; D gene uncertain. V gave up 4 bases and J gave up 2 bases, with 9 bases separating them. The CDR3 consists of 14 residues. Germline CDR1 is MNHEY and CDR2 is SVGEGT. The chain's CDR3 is CASSLASGNQPQHF. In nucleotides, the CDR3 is TGTGCCAGCAGTTTAGCCTCGGGCAATCAGCCCCAGCATTTT.

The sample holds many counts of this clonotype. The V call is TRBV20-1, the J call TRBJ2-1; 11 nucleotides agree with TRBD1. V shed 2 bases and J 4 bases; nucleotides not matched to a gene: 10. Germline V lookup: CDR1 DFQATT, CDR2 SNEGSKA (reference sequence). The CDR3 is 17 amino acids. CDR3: CSARPLQDRGLYNEQFF. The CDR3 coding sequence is TGCAGTGCTAGACCCCTTCAGGACAGGGGGCTATACAATGAGCAGTTCTTC.

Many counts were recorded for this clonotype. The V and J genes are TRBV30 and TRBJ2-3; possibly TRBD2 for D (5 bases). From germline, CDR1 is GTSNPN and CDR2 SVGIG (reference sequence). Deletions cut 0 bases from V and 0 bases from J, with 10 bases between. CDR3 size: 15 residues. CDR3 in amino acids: CAWSVSGMSTDTQYF. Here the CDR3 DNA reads TGTGCCTGGAGTGTATCGGGGATGAGCACAGATACGCAGTATTTT.

CDR3 coding DNA: TGTGCCAGCAGTTGGGACGGGAACTACGAGCAGTACTTC. Translated: CASSWDGNYEQYF. This chain uses TRBV6-1 with TRBJ2-7; D is possibly TRBD1 or TRBD2 (5 bases each). Trimming pared 5 bases from V and 3 bases from J, leaving 11 bases between. Germline V gene lookup returns CDR1 MNHNS and CDR2 SASEGT. This CDR3 region has 13 residues.

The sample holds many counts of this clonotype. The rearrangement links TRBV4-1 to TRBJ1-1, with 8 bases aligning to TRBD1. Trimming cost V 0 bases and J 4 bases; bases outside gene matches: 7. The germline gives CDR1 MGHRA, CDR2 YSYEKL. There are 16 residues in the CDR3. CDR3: CASSQDRNTGGTEAFF. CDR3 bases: TGCGCCAGCAGCCAAGATAGAAATACAGGGGGCACTGAAGCTTTCTTT.

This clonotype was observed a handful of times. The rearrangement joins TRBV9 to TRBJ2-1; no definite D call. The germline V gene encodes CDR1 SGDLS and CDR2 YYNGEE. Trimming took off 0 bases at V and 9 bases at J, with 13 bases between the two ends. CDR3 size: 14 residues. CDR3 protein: CASSVGPATSEQFF. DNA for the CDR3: TGTGCCAGCAGCGTAGGACCAGCCACCAGTGAGCAGTTCTTC.

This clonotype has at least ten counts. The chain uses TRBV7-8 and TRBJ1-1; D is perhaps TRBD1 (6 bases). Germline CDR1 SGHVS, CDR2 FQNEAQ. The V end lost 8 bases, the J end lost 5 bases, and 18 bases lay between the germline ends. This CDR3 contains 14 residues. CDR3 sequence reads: CASVPRDQGTEAFF. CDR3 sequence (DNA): TGTGCCAGCGTTCCCCGGGATCAGGGGACTGAAGCTTTCTTT.

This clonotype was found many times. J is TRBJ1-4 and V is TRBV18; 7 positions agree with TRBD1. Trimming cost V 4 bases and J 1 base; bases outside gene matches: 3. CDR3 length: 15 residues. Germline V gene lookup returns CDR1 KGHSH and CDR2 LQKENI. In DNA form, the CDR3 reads TGTGCCAGCTCACAAACAGGGGTAACTAATGAAAAACTGTTTTTT. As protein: CASSQTGVTNEKLFF.

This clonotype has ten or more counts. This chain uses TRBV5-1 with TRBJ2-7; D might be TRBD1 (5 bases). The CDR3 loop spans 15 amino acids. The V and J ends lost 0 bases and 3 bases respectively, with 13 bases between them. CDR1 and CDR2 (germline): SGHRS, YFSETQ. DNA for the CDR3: TGCGCCAGCAGCTTGGTACCAGGACATGACTACGAGCAGTACTTC. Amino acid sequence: CASSLVPGHDYEQYF.

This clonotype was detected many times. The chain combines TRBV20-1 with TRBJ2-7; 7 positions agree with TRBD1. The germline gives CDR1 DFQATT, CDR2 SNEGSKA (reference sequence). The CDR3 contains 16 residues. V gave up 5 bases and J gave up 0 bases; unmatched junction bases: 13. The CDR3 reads CSAQTGAQGSSYEQYF. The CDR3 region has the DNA TGCAGTGCTCAAACAGGGGCCCAGGGTAGCTCCTACGAGCAGTACTTC.

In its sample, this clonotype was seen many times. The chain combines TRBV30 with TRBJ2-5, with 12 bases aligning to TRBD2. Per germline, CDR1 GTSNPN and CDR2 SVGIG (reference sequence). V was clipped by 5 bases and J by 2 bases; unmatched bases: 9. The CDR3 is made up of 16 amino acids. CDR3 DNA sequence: TGTGCCTGGGACCCCGGACTAGCGGGGAGTCAAGAGACCCAGTACTTC. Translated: CAWDPGLAGSQETQYF.

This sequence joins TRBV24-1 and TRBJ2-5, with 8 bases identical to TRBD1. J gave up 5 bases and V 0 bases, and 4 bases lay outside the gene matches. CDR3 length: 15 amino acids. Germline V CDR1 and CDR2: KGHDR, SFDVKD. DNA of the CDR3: TGTGCCACCAGTGATTTGGACAGGGGAAGCGAGACCCAGTACTTC. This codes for CATSDLDRGSETQYF.

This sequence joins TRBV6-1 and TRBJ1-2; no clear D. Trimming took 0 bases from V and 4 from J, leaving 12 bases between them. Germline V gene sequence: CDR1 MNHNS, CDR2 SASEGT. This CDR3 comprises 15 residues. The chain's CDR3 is CASSEAGYSSYGYTF. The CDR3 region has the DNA TGTGCCAGCAGTGAAGCTGGTTATTCCTCCTATGGCTACACCTTC.